Detailed here is one T cell receptor (beta chain). Cohort 3 recovery required two negative PCRs, clearance, or symptom resolution. The data were obtained in a study of blood T cell repertoires in COVID-19. Libraries were prepared by immunoSEQ multiplex PCR; TCRdb keeps only in-frame clonotypes and omits some of them. The table records roughly 250,000 clones, 75% to 90% of them present only once. V lost 5 bases to trimming and J lost 4 bases; unmatched junction nucleotides: 9. Germline CDR1 and CDR2: LGHDT and YNNKEL (reference sequence). The CDR3 consists of 18 residues. This clonotype originated in a young woman who had recovered from COVID-19. Sequenced input: PBMCs or T cells enriched from blood (not recorded which). The V gene is TRBV3-1 (or the pseudogene TRBV3-2), the J gene TRBJ2-3; 16 bases agree with TRBD2. The CDR3 sequence is CASSSGLAGGPWPDTQYF. CDR3 nucleotide sequence: TGTGCCAGCAGCTCGGGACTAGCGGGGGGGCCGTGGCCAGATACGCAGTATTTT.